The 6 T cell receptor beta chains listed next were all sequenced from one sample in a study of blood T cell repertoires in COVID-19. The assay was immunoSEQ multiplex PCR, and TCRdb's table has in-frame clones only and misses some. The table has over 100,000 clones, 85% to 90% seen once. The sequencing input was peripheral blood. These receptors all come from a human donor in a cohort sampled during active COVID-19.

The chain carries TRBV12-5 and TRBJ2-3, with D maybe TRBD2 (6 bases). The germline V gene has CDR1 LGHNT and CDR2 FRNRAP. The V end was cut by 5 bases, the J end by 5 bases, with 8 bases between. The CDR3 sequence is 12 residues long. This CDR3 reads CASGDSGDTQYF. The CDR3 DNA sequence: TGTGCTAGTGGTGATAGCGGAGATACGCAGTATTTT.

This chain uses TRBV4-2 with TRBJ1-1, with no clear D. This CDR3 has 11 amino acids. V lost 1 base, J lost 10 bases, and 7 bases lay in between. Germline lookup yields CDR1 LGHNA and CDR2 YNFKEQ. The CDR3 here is CASSQGPRAFF. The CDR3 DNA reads TGTGCCAGCAGCCAAGGGCCCCGAGCTTTCTTT.

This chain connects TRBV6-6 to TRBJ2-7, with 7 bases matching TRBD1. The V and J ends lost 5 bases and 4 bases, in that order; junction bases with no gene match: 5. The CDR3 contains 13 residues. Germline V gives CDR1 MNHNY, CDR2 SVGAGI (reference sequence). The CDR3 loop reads CASSQLQGYEQYF. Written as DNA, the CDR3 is TGTGCCAGCAGTCAGCTACAGGGGTACGAGCAGTACTTC.

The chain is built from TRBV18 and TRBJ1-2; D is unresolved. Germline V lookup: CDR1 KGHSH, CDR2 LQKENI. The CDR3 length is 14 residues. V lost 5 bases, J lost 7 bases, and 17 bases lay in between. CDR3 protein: CASSSAGSSGGYTF. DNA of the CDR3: TGTGCCAGCTCATCAGCCGGGAGCTCGGGTGGCTACACCTTC.

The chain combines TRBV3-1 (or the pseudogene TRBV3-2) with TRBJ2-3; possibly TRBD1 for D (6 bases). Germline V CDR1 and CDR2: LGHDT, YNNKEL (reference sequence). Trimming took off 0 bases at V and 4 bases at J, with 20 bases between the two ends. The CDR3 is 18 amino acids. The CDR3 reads CASSQDLGRGGEADTQYF. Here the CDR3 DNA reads TGTGCCAGCAGCCAAGATCTCGGCAGGGGCGGAGAGGCAGATACGCAGTATTTT.

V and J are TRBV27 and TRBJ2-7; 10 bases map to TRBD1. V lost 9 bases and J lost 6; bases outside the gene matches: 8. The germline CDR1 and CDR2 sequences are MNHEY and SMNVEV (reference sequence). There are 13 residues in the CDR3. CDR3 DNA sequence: TGTGCCAGTTCGGGACAGGGGATTTTCGAGCAGTACTTC. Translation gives CASSGQGIFEQYF.